Below are 10 T cell receptor beta chains sequenced from a single sample in a study of blood T cell repertoires in COVID-19. Assay used: immunoSEQ multiplex PCR; TCRdb lists only in-frame clones, some missing. This table has some 250,000 clones, approximately 84% appearing once. Material for sequencing was peripheral blood. These receptors were obtained from a woman aged 25 to 39 who had recovered from COVID-19.

The DNA for the CDR3 is TGTGCCAGCAGTTTCAATAGCGGGGGGATTGATGAGCAGTTCTTC. It encodes CASSFNSGGIDEQFF. The chain couples TRBV2 to TRBJ2-1, with 10 bases aligning to TRBD2. The CDR3 extends over 15 amino acids. Losses at the gene ends were 5 bases for V and 8 bases for J; bases not matched to a gene: 9. Germline V gene sequence: CDR1 SNHLY, CDR2 FYNNEI. The variable domain in full, with the rest retrieved from reference TRBV2 and TRBJ2-1, is EPEVTQTPSHQVTQMGQEVILRCVPISNHLYFYWYRQILGQKVEFLVSFYNNEISEKSEIFDDQFSVERPDGSNFTLKIRSTKLEDSAMYFCASSFNSGGIDEQFFGPGTRLTVL.

This sequence joins TRBV6-5 and TRBJ2-7, with D perhaps TRBD1 (5 bases). Germline lookup yields CDR1 MNHEY and CDR2 SVGAGI. The CDR3 contains 14 residues. Trimming took 7 bases from V and 1 from J, leaving 14 bases between them. The CDR3 spells CASKGQGPSYEQYF. The CDR3 DNA reads TGTGCCAGCAAGGGCCAGGGCCCTTCCTACGAGCAGTACTTC.

This chain uses TRBV7-8 with TRBJ1-5, with D uncertain. CDR3 length: 16 amino acids. The ends were cut back, 4 bases at V and 0 bases at J, with 13 bases in the middle. Germline V CDR1 and CDR2: SGHVS, FQNEAQ. This CDR3 is CASSSSRLYSNQPQHF. CDR3 DNA: TGTGCCAGCAGCTCCTCCCGACTTTATAGCAATCAGCCCCAGCATTTT. Complete variable domain (other parts from reference TRBV7-8 and TRBJ1-5): GAGVSQSPRYKVAKRGQDVALRCDPISGHVSLFWYQQALGQGPEFLTYFQNEAQLDKSGLPSDRFFAERPEGSVSTLKIQRTQQEDSAVYLCASSSSRLYSNQPQHFGDGTRLSIL.

The chain combines TRBV4-1 with TRBJ2-1, with 9 bases fitting TRBD1. The CDR3 has 15 amino acids. Germline V lookup: CDR1 MGHRA, CDR2 YSYEKL. Trimming at V came to 8 bases and at J to 5 bases, leaving 10 bases not matched to a gene. The CDR3 sequence: CASGPGQGWNNEQFF. The CDR3 nucleotides read TGCGCCAGCGGACCGGGACAGGGATGGAACAATGAGCAGTTCTTC.

The rearrangement joins TRBV4-3 to TRBJ2-3; TRBD1 matches at 7 bases. Germline CDR1 and CDR2: LGHNA and YSLEER. CDR3 length: 15 amino acids. Trimming cost V 4 bases and J 0 bases; bases outside gene matches: 4. CDR3 amino acids: CASSLGDSSTDTQYF. The CDR3 DNA follows: TGCGCCAGCAGCCTCGGGGACAGCAGCACAGATACGCAGTATTTT.

This clone was detected once. This chain links TRBV2 with TRBJ2-2; D remains unclear. CDR3 length equals 15 residues. V lost 7 bases and J lost 0, with 12 bases in between. Germline CDR1 reads SNHLY; CDR2 reads FYNNEI. Here the CDR3 reads CASKTSLSNTGELFF. As DNA, the CDR3 is TGTGCCAGCAAAACGAGTCTTTCGAACACCGGGGAGCTGTTTTTT.

The count of this clone is one. The genes are TRBV27 and TRBJ2-7, with 9 bases fitting TRBD2. The CDR3 runs to 18 residues. V lost 5 bases to trimming and J lost 7 bases; unmatched junction nucleotides: 21. Germline assignment: CDR1 MNHEY and CDR2 SMNVEV (reference sequence). In DNA form, the CDR3 reads TGTGCCAGCAGTCCAAACCCCCTCCTGGGTAGCGGGGGTAGGGAGCAGTACTTC. This encodes CASSPNPLLGSGGREQYF.

The chain links TRBV6-2 or TRBV6-3 to TRBJ2-7; 9 bases are a match to TRBD2. The J segment lost 3 bases and the V segment lost 4 bases, leaving 7 bases of the junction unmatched. CDR3 size: 15 residues. The V gene's germline CDR1 is MNHEY and CDR2 SVGEGT. The CDR3 DNA follows: TGTGCCAGCAGTTTGGTTCTTAGCGGGGGCTACGAGCAGTACTTC. Its protein product is CASSLVLSGGYEQYF.

This chain connects TRBV6-1 to TRBJ2-7, with 10 nucleotides matching TRBD2. Germline loops: CDR1 MNHNS, CDR2 SASEGT. The CDR3 length is 16 residues. V was pared by 4 bases and J by 4 bases, with 10 bases of the junction left unmatched. In nucleotides, the CDR3 is TGTGCCAGCAGTGGGAAACTAGCGGGGTCGTGGTACGAGCAGTACTTC. Protein product: CASSGKLAGSWYEQYF.

The rearrangement uses TRBV6-1 and TRBJ1-6, with D uncertain. This CDR3 contains 15 residues. Germline CDR1 is MNHNS and CDR2 is SASEGT. V lost 0 bases and J lost 7, with 10 bases in between. The CDR3: CASSEALRLNSPLHF. As DNA, the CDR3 is TGTGCCAGCAGTGAAGCGCTCCGCCTAAATTCACCCCTCCACTTT.